This T cell receptor beta chain is from a study of HIV-infected children after antiretroviral therapy interruption. Study-level information: Children were on planned treatment interruption or continuous treatment.

The treatment here: PENTA 11 planned treatment interruption arm or continuous ART arm. Trimming stripped 0 bases from V and 2 bases from J, with 21 bases between. The germline CDR1 and CDR2 sequences are LNHNV and YYDKDF (reference sequence). The CDR3 extends over 19 amino acids. RNA-based 3' RACE libraries used unique molecular identifiers. TCRdb reanalysed the 3' RACE reads using MiXCR and keeps one entry per CDR3 protein. This sample has approximately 96,000 distinct CDR3 sequences, with 6.9% found just once. This clonotype was seen ten or more times. Sample: CD45RA+ CD4+ T cells from PBMCs, pooled from several time points, taken from a donor given antiretroviral therapy, either interrupted or continuous. This sample's subset: naive CD4+ CD45RA+ CD45RO- T cells. The J gene is TRBJ2-3, the V gene TRBV15; D gene ambiguous. This TCR was recovered from a pool of human donors with HIV. This chain's CDR3 is CATSRESVGTAWVTDTQYF. The CDR3 nucleotides are TGTGCCACCAGCAGAGAAAGCGTGGGAACTGCTTGGGTCACAGATACGCAGTATTTT.